Listed below are T cell receptor beta chains from one sample, sequenced in a study of blood T cell repertoires in COVID-19. Sequenced by immunoSEQ multiplex PCR; TCRdb stores in-frame clones only, minus some. The sample yields 140,000 to 150,000 clones, roughly 76% seen once. The sample was peripheral blood. The receptors stem from a human donor with acute or convalescent COVID-19. The donor label of this sample is uncertain. CDR3s include the opening cysteine and the closing phenylalanine or tryptophan. A D gene is named only where the DNA matches it firmly. Only some rows state a clone size, as once, few, many or a class for expanded clones.

v_gene,abundance,d_gene,j_gene,CDR3nt,CDR3aa
TRBV5-1,NA,TRBD1,TRBJ1-4,TGCGCCAGCAGCTTGGGGGCAGGGGGTGAAAAACTGTTTTTT,CASSLGAGGEKLFF
TRBV2,NA,TRBD1,TRBJ1-1,TGTGCCAGCATCTCCGGGACAGGGTTGACTGAAGCTTTCTTT,CASISGTGLTEAFF
TRBV24-1,NA,NA,TRBJ1-2,TGTGCCACCAGTGACAGGACTGATGGCTACACCTTC,CATSDRTDGYTF
TRBV5-1,once,TRBD2,TRBJ2-7,TGCGCCAGCAGCGCGAGCGTTGTAGCGGGGCCCTCCTACGAGCAGTACTTC,CASSASVVAGPSYEQYF
TRBV19,NA,NA,TRBJ1-1,TGTGCCAGTAGTATTACAGGGAGAGGGACTGAAGCTTTCTTT,CASSITGRGTEAFF
TRBV3-1/TRBV3-2,NA,TRBD1,TRBJ1-3,TGTGCCAGCAGGCTACAGGGGGCGGCTGGAAACACCATATATTTT,CASRLQGAAGNTIYF
TRBV30,NA,NA,TRBJ1-1,TGTGCCTGGAGTCCACAGGGAAACACTGAAGCTTTCTTT,CAWSPQGNTEAFF
TRBV10-2,NA,NA,TRBJ1-1,TGCGCCAGCAGCCCCCGGGTATACACTGAAGCTTTCTTT,CASSPRVYTEAFF
TRBV13,once,NA,TRBJ2-7,TGTGCCAGCAGCCTGCGGGCGGGACCAGAGATAAGATACGAGCAGTACTTC,CASSLRAGPEIRYEQYF
TRBV25-1,NA,TRBD1,TRBJ1-1,TGTGCCAGCAGCGACAGGGGGAACACTGAAGCTTTCTTT,CASSDRGNTEAFF
TRBV6-5,NA,NA,TRBJ1-1,TGTGCCAGCAGTTACTCAGGGGGAGCTGAAGCTTTCTTT,CASSYSGGAEAFF
TRBV18,NA,NA,TRBJ1-2,TGTGCCAGCTCACCTACATCTAACTATGGCTACACCTTC,CASSPTSNYGYTF
TRBV5-7,NA,TRBD1,TRBJ1-5,TGTGCCAGCAGCTGGGGAGGACAGGGGAATATGGAAAATCAGCCCCAGCATTTT,CASSWGGQGNMENQPQHF
TRBV18,NA,NA,TRBJ2-1,TGTGCCAGCTCACCGAAAGGGGGACAATCCTACAATGAGCAGTTCTTC,CASSPKGGQSYNEQFF
TRBV24-1,NA,TRBD1,TRBJ1-1,TGTGCCACCAGTGACCGGGACAGGAGGGAAGCTTTCTTT,CATSDRDRREAFF
TRBV30,NA,TRBD1,TRBJ1-2,TGTGCCTGGGAGACTCGGGACAGCATGGAATACTATGGCTACACCTTC,CAWETRDSMEYYGYTF
TRBV21-1,NA,NA,TRBJ1-2,TGTGCCAGCAGCACGGGACAGGGAGGCCCTTGCCCTGGCTACACCTTC,CASSTGQGGPCPGYTF
TRBV5-4,NA,TRBD2,TRBJ2-6,TGTGCCAGCAGCTTCGGGAGGGCTGGGGCCAACGTCCTGACTTTC,CASSFGRAGANVLTF
TRBV6-5,NA,NA,TRBJ1-1,TGTGCCAGCTGTCGGAGTCAGAGCATGAACACTGAAGCTTTCTTT,CASCRSQSMNTEAFF
TRBV12-5,NA,NA,TRBJ1-5,TGTGCTAGTGCCCTTGAGGACAAACAGCCCCAGCATTTT,CASALEDKQPQHF
TRBV11-2,NA,NA,TRBJ1-6,TGTGCCAGCAGCTTGGCCAGTGTTTCACCCCTCCACTTT,CASSLASVSPLHF
TRBV6-1,few,NA,TRBJ1-2,TGTGCCAGCAGTGATTATTCCTATGGCTACACCTTC,CASSDYSYGYTF
TRBV3-1/TRBV3-2,NA,NA,TRBJ1-5,TGTGCCAGCAGCCAAGTTGCCGGTGGCAATCAGCCCCAGCATTTT,CASSQVAGGNQPQHF
TRBV2,NA,NA,TRBJ1-2,TGTGCCAGCCTAGGGCCCAGCGGCAACTATGGCTACACCTTC,CASLGPSGNYGYTF
TRBV18,NA,NA,TRBJ1-2,TGTGCCAGCTCACTGGACACTAACTATGGCTACACCTTC,CASSLDTNYGYTF
TRBV13,NA,NA,TRBJ1-6,TGTGCCAGCAAAACGAGGGGGTATAATTCACCCCTCCACTTT,CASKTRGYNSPLHF
TRBV5-5,few,NA,TRBJ1-2,TGTGCCAGCAGCTTAGGACTGGGCGGCTACACCTTC,CASSLGLGGYTF
TRBV2,NA,NA,TRBJ1-1,TGTGCCAGCAGTCAGGGCGCGAACACTGAAGCTTTCTTT,CASSQGANTEAFF
TRBV5-1,once,TRBD1,TRBJ1-2,TGCGCCAGCAGCGCAGGACAGGGAAGCTATGGCTACACCTTC,CASSAGQGSYGYTF
TRBV3-1/TRBV3-2,NA,NA,TRBJ2-1,TGTGCCAGCAGCCATCGGGACTCCCCCGTCGATGAGCAGTTCTTC,CASSHRDSPVDEQFF
TRBV5-1,NA,TRBD2,TRBJ2-3,TGCGCCAGCAGCTTGGGTCTAGCGGTAGATACGCAGTATTTT,CASSLGLAVDTQYF
TRBV7-8,NA,NA,TRBJ1-2,TGTGCCAGCAGCCTGGCCGGGGGGCCCTTTGGCTACACCTTC,CASSLAGGPFGYTF
TRBV5-1,NA,NA,TRBJ2-2,TGCGCCAGCAGCTTGGAGGGACAAGTTGGGGGGGAGCTGTTTTTT,CASSLEGQVGGELFF
TRBV5-8,NA,NA,TRBJ2-1,TGTGCCAGCATCATGACTGCAGCAATGAAGCAGTTCTTC,CASIMTAAMKQFF
TRBV5-4,NA,TRBD1,TRBJ2-1,TGTGCCAGCAGACTAGACAGGGGCTCCTACAATGAGCAGTTCTTC,CASRLDRGSYNEQFF
TRBV7-9,NA,TRBD1,TRBJ1-2,TGTGCCAGCAGCTTATCTTTGGACAGGGTGTCGGGCTACACCTTC,CASSLSLDRVSGYTF
TRBV6-5,NA,NA,TRBJ1-2,TGTGCCAGCAGTTCCCCAGGGTCGTATGGCTACACCTTC,CASSSPGSYGYTF
TRBV30,NA,NA,TRBJ1-1,TGTGCCTGGAAAGTAGGGGGTGGGACTGAAGCTTTCTTT,CAWKVGGGTEAFF
TRBV3-1/TRBV3-2,NA,TRBD1,TRBJ1-2,TGTGCCAGCAGCCAAGCGGCAGGGGGCGAAGTTGGCTACACCTTC,CASSQAAGGEVGYTF
TRBV6-5,NA,TRBD1,TRBJ1-5,TGTGCCAGTCAGGACAGGGGGGGCCAGCCCCAGCATTTT,CASQDRGGQPQHF
TRBV9,few,NA,TRBJ2-2,TGTGCCAGCAGCGGGCCAGTCGGGGAGCTGTTTTTT,CASSGPVGELFF
TRBV3-1/TRBV3-2,few,NA,TRBJ1-1,TGTGCCAGCAGCCCCCCCCTTAGAACTGAAGCTTTCTTT,CASSPPLRTEAFF